The 20 T cell receptor beta chains below all came from one sample that was sequenced in a study of post-analysis software for immune sequencing data. Presence of unique molecular identifiers characterized the TCR beta cDNA libraries. TCRdb reanalysed the PCR reads using MiXCR and keeps one entry per CDR3 protein. The top ten hold 4.5% to 7.5% of the sample, which has about 540,000 distinct CDR3 sequences, roughly 34% seen once. Study results and limitations: Among roughly 5 TRBV segments more frequent in patients than controls were TRBV5-6, TRBV5-1 and TRBV20-1.

Antigen specificity for these receptors is unknown. Sequenced input: blood. These receptor sequences come from a girl aged 2-17 years with multiple sclerosis.

This clonotype was seen a handful of times. The rearrangement joins TRBV6-2 or TRBV6-3 to TRBJ1-1; 8 bases map to TRBD1. The CDR3 consists of 20 residues. Germline CDR1 and CDR2: MNHEY and SVGEGT. The V segment lost 4 bases and the J segment 0 bases; nucleotides outside the gene matches: 19. CDR3 amino acids: CASSFPRQGHFGRMNTEAFF. In DNA, the CDR3 is TGTGCCAGCAGTTTTCCGAGACAGGGGCATTTCGGACGTATGAACACTGAAGCTTTCTTT.

CDR3 bases: TGCAGCGTTGGGCCGGGACAGCCCGGAGTCACAGATACGCAGTATTTT. This codes for CSVGPGQPGVTDTQYF. The gene calls are TRBV29-1 and TRBJ2-3, with 7 bases fitting TRBD1. Germline loops: CDR1 SQVTM, CDR2 ANQGSEA. The CDR3 contains 16 residues. V gave up 4 bases and J gave up 2 bases; unmatched junction bases: 12.

The chain carries TRBV4-2 and TRBJ2-1, with a weak D call TRBD2 (5 bases). Germline CDR1 is LGHNA and CDR2 is YNFKEQ. The germline V and J ends were trimmed by 0 bases and 10 bases, with 10 bases remaining between them. This CDR3 spans 13 amino acids. The CDR3 coding sequence is TGTGCCAGCAGCCAAGAGTTGTGGAGGGAGCAGTTCTTC. Translated: CASSQELWREQFF.

This clonotype was seen a handful of times. J is TRBJ2-1 and V is TRBV20-1, with D possibly being TRBD1 (6 bases). From germline, CDR1 is DFQATT and CDR2 SNEGSKA (reference sequence). This CDR3 comprises 12 residues. The ends were cut back, 7 bases at V and 7 bases at J, with 14 bases in the middle. The CDR3 loop reads CSGTVGTNEQFF. In DNA form, the CDR3 reads TGCAGTGGGACAGTGGGGACAAATGAGCAGTTCTTC.

The table lists this clonotype with a few counts. The rearrangement uses TRBV4-2 and TRBJ1-1; maybe TRBD1 (6 bases). Trimming shortened V by 0 bases and J by 10 bases, and 18 bases separated the two germline ends. Germline CDR1 LGHNA, CDR2 YNFKEQ. This CDR3 contains 15 residues. CDR3 sequence: CASSQERGKRGAAFF. The CDR3 DNA follows: TGTGCCAGCAGCCAAGAACGAGGAAAGAGGGGGGCAGCTTTCTTT.

This clonotype was counted many times. This chain joins TRBV29-1 and TRBJ1-2; D gene ambiguous. The CDR3 length is 13 residues. Per the germline V gene, CDR1 is SQVTM and CDR2 is ANQGSEA. The ends were cut back, 2 bases at V and 3 bases at J, with 10 bases in the middle. The CDR3 spells CSVERGSDYGYTF. The DNA of the CDR3 is TGCAGCGTTGAACGGGGATCGGACTATGGCTACACCTTC. Full variable domain (missing parts from reference TRBV29-1 and TRBJ1-2): SAVISQKPSRDICQRGTSLTIQCQVDSQVTMMFWYRQQPGQSLTLIATANQGSEATYESGFVIDKFPISRPNLTFSTLTVSNMSPEDSSIYLCSVERGSDYGYTFGSGTRLTVV.

This clonotype was counted only a few times. The J gene is TRBJ2-5, the V gene TRBV5-1; TRBD2 matches 8 bases. The V segment lost 1 base and the J segment 3 bases; nucleotides outside the gene matches: 5. Germline V CDR1 and CDR2: SGHRS, YFSETQ. The CDR3 sequence is 15 residues long. CDR3 loop: CASSLYGGAEETQYF. CDR3 sequence (DNA): TGCGCCAGCAGCTTGTACGGGGGGGCCGAAGAGACCCAGTACTTC.

This clonotype showed up just a few times. This chain uses TRBV20-1 with TRBJ2-1; D is unresolved. This CDR3 is 12 amino acids long. Germline loops: CDR1 DFQATT, CDR2 SNEGSKA (reference sequence). V lost 6 bases, J lost 0 bases, and 6 bases lay in between. CDR3 DNA: TGCAGTGCCTCCTACTCCTACAATGAGCAGTTCTTC. Translating it yields CSASYSYNEQFF.

This clonotype was picked up many times. J is TRBJ2-5 and V is TRBV12-3 or TRBV12-4; D unresolved. CDR3 length equals 14 residues. V shed 5 bases and J shed 4 bases, with 14 bases lying between them. This CDR3 is CASSPRSRRETQYF. CDR3 DNA sequence: TGTGCCAGCAGTCCCCGTTCTAGGCGAGAGACCCAGTACTTC.

This clonotype has more than one count but fewer than ten. The chain couples TRBV29-1 to TRBJ2-5; tentative D call: TRBD2 (5 bases). Germline-derived CDR1 and CDR2 are SQVTM and ANQGSEA. V lost 8 bases to trimming and J lost 3 bases, with 16 bases between them. The CDR3 has 13 residues. This CDR3 reads CSTRHTREETQYF. CDR3 DNA: TGCAGCACACGACACACTAGAGAAGAGACCCAGTACTTC.

Notes on this clonotype: A read error may produce the germline difference seen at one junction end. V is TRBV10-3 and J is TRBJ1-1; the D is unclear. This CDR3 spans 14 amino acids. CDR1 is ENHRY and CDR2 is SYGVKD in the germline V gene. The CDR3 DNA reads as TGTGCCAGCAGTGTGGACCCCCTGAACACTGAAGCTTTCTTT. It specifies CASSVDPLNTEAFF.

This chain joins TRBV6-1 and TRBJ2-5; tentative D call: TRBD2 (7 bases). The CDR3 length is 17 residues. Deletions cut 8 bases from V and 1 base from J, with 23 bases between. CDR1 MNHNS and CDR2 SASEGT come from the germline V gene. DNA of the CDR3: TGTGCCAGCTTCACAGCCCGCTCCCGGGGGGCCCAAGAGACCCAGTACTTC. This gives the protein CASFTARSRGAQETQYF.

This rearrangement joins TRBV3-1 to TRBJ2-5, with D perhaps given as TRBD1 or TRBD2 (5 bases each). The V end was cut by 5 bases, the J end by 3 bases, with 22 bases between. The CDR3 covers 17 residues. Germline CDR1 and CDR2: LGHDT and YNNKEL (reference sequence). CDR3 coding DNA: TGTGCCAGCAGCACACGGGCATCGGGACCAAAAAAAGAGACCCAGTACTTC. Protein product: CASSTRASGPKKETQYF.

This clonotype was detected only a few times. CDR3 protein: CSGRAGTNEKLFF. CDR3 DNA: TGCAGTGGAAGGGCCGGCACTAATGAAAAACTGTTTTTT. V gene TRBV20-1 combines with J gene TRBJ1-4; D is undetermined. Trimming took off 7 bases at V and 2 bases at J, with 11 bases between the two ends. CDR1 and CDR2 (germline): DFQATT, SNEGSKA (reference sequence). This CDR3 is 13 amino acids long.

A note on this clonotype: A much larger clone lies one base from this, so it may be a read error. The rearrangement links TRBV5-1 to TRBJ2-1, with D possibly matching TRBD1 (6 bases). Trimming stripped 2 bases from V and 3 bases from J, with 9 bases between. Germline loops: CDR1 SGHRS, CDR2 YFSETQ. This CDR3 comprises 14 residues. The CDR3 protein is CASSLGQFYNEQFF. Written as DNA, the CDR3 is TGCGCCAGCAGCTTAGGACAGTTCTACAATGAGCAGTTCTTC.

This clonotype was picked up a small number of times. The chain employs TRBV5-1 and TRBJ2-7; 8 bases match TRBD1. From germline, CDR1 is SGHRS and CDR2 YFSETQ. This CDR3 is built from 16 residues. V dropped 0 bases and J dropped 3; count of bases not matched to a gene: 8. CDR3 protein: CASSLGPGTGGYEQYF. CDR3 DNA: TGCGCCAGCAGCTTGGGCCCAGGAACAGGGGGCTACGAGCAGTACTTC.

The V call is TRBV3-1, the J call TRBJ2-5; 9 bases line up with TRBD2. This CDR3 region has 14 residues. CDR1 and CDR2 from the germline V gene are LGHDT and YNNKEL (reference sequence). V lost 6 bases, J lost 5 bases, and 7 bases stayed unmatched. In DNA, the CDR3 is TGTGCCAGCAGTCCAGCGGGGGGCGGTGAGACCCAGTACTTC. Encoded protein: CASSPAGGGETQYF.

Notes on this clonotype: This may stem from a read error, because a much larger clone lies one nucleotide away. This sequence joins TRBV12-3 or TRBV12-4 and TRBJ2-5; perhaps TRBD2 as D (7 bases). This CDR3 contains 20 residues. V was cut by 0 bases and J by 11 bases, with 34 bases left in between. As DNA, the CDR3 is TGTGCCAGCAGTTTAGCCCAGTGGGGTGGGGCGGGGGCACACTACAATGAGCAGTACTTC. It translates to CASSLAQWGGAGAHYNEQYF.

This clonotype was seen only a few times. This rearrangement joins TRBV6-2 or TRBV6-3 to TRBJ2-5, with a tentative D call TRBD2 (5 bases). Trimming took off 2 bases at V and 1 base at J, with 8 bases between the two ends. The germline gives CDR1 MNHEY, CDR2 SVGEGT. This CDR3 is 14 amino acids long. In DNA, the CDR3 is TGTGCCAGCAGTTACGGGAGCGGCCAAGAGACCCAGTACTTC. This encodes CASSYGSGQETQYF.

The rearrangement uses TRBV27 and TRBJ1-2, with 8 bases identical to TRBD1. V lost 7 bases and J lost 6; bases outside the gene matches: 7. The germline gives CDR1 MNHEY, CDR2 SMNVEV (reference sequence). There are 13 residues in the CDR3. Here the CDR3 DNA reads TGTGCCAGCACCACACAGGGGGATGATGGCTACACCTTC. Translation gives CASTTQGDDGYTF.